This T cell receptor beta chain was retrieved from a study of T cell repertoires in aging, cancer and after chemotherapy. Study context: Pre- and post-chemotherapy samples were paired from glioblastoma patients treated with temozolomide-based therapy.

TRB rearrangements spanning V, D and J were amplified using mixed TRB-A/B primers. From the multiplex PCR reads, TCRdb called clonotypes with MiXCR, one entry per CDR3 protein. In the table there are approximately 1,500 distinct CDR3 sequences, roughly 20% of which are singletons. With 5 bases clipped from V and 0 bases from J, the junction kept 5 bases outside the gene matches. There are 16 residues in the CDR3. Notes on this clonotype: Antigen: not known.

Study-level findings and limits: Immunological memory after chemotherapy cannot be judged from the repertoire data. Loss of evenness, beyond lost richness, contributed to age-related TCR diversity decline in cancer patients.

Peripheral blood genomic DNA, not sorted cells or RNA, was the template. This chain joins TRBV12-3 or TRBV12-4 and TRBJ1-5; 9 bases line up with TRBD1. The receptor comes from a human donor with a solid tumor. The sample consisted of blood. The CDR3 coding sequence is TGTGCCAGCAGTACGCGGACAGGGGATAGCAATCAGCCCCAGCATTTT. It encodes CASSTRTGDSNQPQHF.